The next 27 T cell receptor beta chains were all read from a single sample in a study of T cells after yellow fever vaccination. TCRdb re-analysed the 5' RACE reads in MiXCR, keeping a single row per CDR3 protein. The sample lists 300,000 or so distinct CDR3 sequences, roughly 8.7% seen once, with approximately 3.3% in the top ten. Source: CD4+ T cells sorted from PBMCs, taken 5 days after the yellow fever booster vaccination. The receptors stem from a man aged 18 to 29 who received the YFV17D yellow fever vaccine.

This clonotype occurred a few times. The chain recombines TRBV11-2 with TRBJ2-7; perhaps TRBD2 as D (6 bases). Germline V CDR1 and CDR2: SGHAT, FQNNGV. The germline V and J ends were trimmed by 3 bases and 3 bases, with 12 bases remaining between them. The CDR3 is 14 residues long. The CDR3: CASSFQRVSYEQYF. CDR3 coding DNA: TGTGCCAGCAGCTTCCAGCGGGTCAGCTACGAGCAGTACTTC.

This clonotype has only a few counts. The V call is TRBV10-2, the J call TRBJ2-7; D not certain. Trimming shortened V by 3 bases and J by 8 bases, and 8 bases separated the two germline ends. Per germline, CDR1 WSHSY and CDR2 SAAADI. The CDR3 runs 11 residues. The CDR3 DNA follows: TGCGCCAGCAGTGATCTGGTCAAGCAGTACTTC. Its translation: CASSDLVKQYF.

This clonotype was counted at least ten times. The chain combines TRBV28 with TRBJ1-1, with 7 bases fitting TRBD1. V dropped 6 bases and J dropped 5; count of bases not matched to a gene: 6. Germline values: CDR1 MDHEN, CDR2 SYDVKM. This CDR3 has 13 amino acids. CDR3 nucleotide sequence: TGTGCCAGCAGCGACAGGGTAGGAACTGAAGCTTTCTTT. Protein sequence: CASSDRVGTEAFF.

The rearrangement joins TRBV12-3 or TRBV12-4 to TRBJ2-4; unclear D gene. This CDR3 is built from 12 residues. With 3 bases removed from V and 8 bases from J, the gap between germline ends came to 8 bases. CDR3 coding DNA: TGTGCCAGCAGTTTTACTCGGGACATTCAGTACTTC. Its protein is CASSFTRDIQYF.

In its sample, this clonotype was seen many times. V and J are TRBV6-2 or TRBV6-3 and TRBJ1-1; D ambiguous. The CDR3 is 13 residues long. The V and J ends lost 8 bases and 5 bases respectively, with 15 bases between them. Germline V CDR1 and CDR2: MNHEY, SVGEGT. The CDR3 DNA reads as TGTGCCAGCCTCGGGTGGGAGAGGACTGAAGCTTTCTTT. It yields the protein CASLGWERTEAFF.

In DNA form, the CDR3 reads TGCAGTGCTAGCCCGGGACAGCCAGAGACCCAGTACTTC. Protein: CSASPGQPETQYF. The chain joins TRBV20-1 to TRBJ2-5; TRBD1 matches at 7 bases. Germline trimming cut 3 bases from V and 4 bases from J; bases unmatched to any gene: 5. The CDR3 contains 13 residues. Germline assignment: CDR1 DFQATT and CDR2 SNEGSKA (reference sequence).

The sample holds a few counts of this clonotype. CDR3 protein: CASSVGSEAFF. CDR3 in DNA: TGTGCCAGCAGTGTCGGGTCTGAAGCTTTCTTT. The rearrangement uses TRBV2 and TRBJ1-1; D not certain. Germline-derived CDR1 and CDR2 are SNHLY and FYNNEI. Trimming cost V 4 bases and J 6 bases, with 6 bases left between them. The CDR3 runs to 11 residues.

This clonotype has a handful of counts. V usage is TRBV5-1 and J usage is TRBJ2-1; D might be TRBD1 (6 bases). Germline CDR1 is SGHRS and CDR2 is YFSETQ. The V end was cut by 0 bases, the J end by 6 bases, with 10 bases between. The CDR3 loop spans 14 amino acids. The CDR3 DNA sequence: TGCGCCAGCAGCTTGGCGGGGACACGCAATGAGCAGTTCTTC. Its protein product is CASSLAGTRNEQFF.

The V call is TRBV6-2 or TRBV6-3, the J call TRBJ1-2, with D possibly matching TRBD1 (5 bases). V was clipped by 6 bases and J by 8 bases, with 10 bases between them. The CDR3 contains 11 residues. From germline, CDR1 is MNHEY and CDR2 SVGEGT. For the CDR3, the DNA is TGTGCCAGCAGAAGGGGATCGGGCTACACCTTC. It specifies CASRRGSGYTF.

The rearrangement links TRBV9 to TRBJ2-6, with TRBD1 matching 8 bases. Germline CDR1 is SGDLS and CDR2 is YYNGEE. The CDR3 extends over 18 amino acids. Trimming cost V 3 bases and J 3 bases; bases outside gene matches: 11. The CDR3 DNA follows: TGTGCCAGCAGCGGAACCGGGACAGGATCGGGTGGGGCCAACGTCCTGACTTTC. Its protein is CASSGTGTGSGGANVLTF.

This clonotype was seen more than once but under ten times. The chain employs TRBV3-1 and TRBJ2-3; 10 bases match TRBD2. Looked up from germline, CDR1 is LGHDT and CDR2 is YNNKEL (reference sequence). The CDR3 runs 15 residues. The V and J ends lost 4 bases and 5 bases, in that order; junction bases with no gene match: 6. The DNA of the CDR3 is TGTGCCAGCAGCCGCCAAATAGCGGGGGGAGATACGCAGTATTTT. It codes for CASSRQIAGGDTQYF.

This clonotype was observed a handful of times. The chain uses TRBV4-2 and TRBJ2-4, with D perhaps matching TRBD2 (6 bases). Trimming took off 4 bases at V and 0 bases at J, with 16 bases between the two ends. CDR3 size: 17 residues. Per germline, CDR1 LGHNA and CDR2 YNFKEQ. The CDR3 loop is CASSPSSRDLAKNIQYF. As DNA, the CDR3 is TGTGCCAGCAGCCCAAGTTCGCGGGACCTAGCCAAAAACATTCAGTACTTC.

The rearrangement links TRBV7-2 to TRBJ2-1; TRBD2 aligns across 9 bases. CDR3 size: 14 residues. V lost 2 bases and J lost 10; bases outside the gene matches: 6. Germline CDR1 reads SGHTA; CDR2 reads FQGNSA. CDR3 sequence reads: CASSLLGLAEEQFF. DNA for the CDR3: TGTGCCAGCAGCTTACTGGGACTAGCAGAAGAGCAGTTCTTC.

This clonotype was detected many times. The chain carries TRBV5-1 and TRBJ1-2; D is unclear. V was trimmed by 4 bases and J by 4 bases, leaving 17 bases between them. The germline gives CDR1 SGHRS, CDR2 YFSETQ. This CDR3 comprises 15 residues. The CDR3 reads CASSGPTPWVYGYTF. CDR3 DNA: TGCGCCAGCAGCGGGCCGACCCCTTGGGTCTATGGCTACACCTTC.

The V call is TRBV5-1, the J call TRBJ2-2; 8 bases map to TRBD1. The germline V gene has CDR1 SGHRS and CDR2 YFSETQ. V lost 5 bases and J lost 3; bases outside the gene matches: 0. CDR3 length: 13 residues. DNA for the CDR3: TGCGCCAGCAGGGACAGGGACACCGGGGAGCTGTTTTTT. Translating gives CASRDRDTGELFF.

The rearrangement joins TRBV7-8 to TRBJ1-5, with a weak D call TRBD1 (5 bases). Germline lookup yields CDR1 SGHVS and CDR2 FQNEAQ. This CDR3 has 15 amino acids. V was clipped by 5 bases and J by 6 bases, with 17 bases between them. CDR3 nucleotides: TGTGCCAGCAGCCCGGGGACTGGACTCCCTCAGCCCCAGCATTTT. Its protein is CASSPGTGLPQPQHF.

This clonotype came up many times. The chain recombines TRBV5-1 with TRBJ2-2; 7 bases map to TRBD1. The CDR3 sequence is 17 residues long. Germline CDR1 SGHRS, CDR2 YFSETQ. J gave up 3 bases and V 2 bases, and 10 bases lay outside the gene matches. The CDR3 nucleotides are TGCGCCAGCAGCTTCGGACCGGGACAGTTTGACACCGGGGAGCTGTTTTTT. It yields the protein CASSFGPGQFDTGELFF.

This rearrangement joins TRBV3-1 to TRBJ2-1; 12 positions agree with TRBD2. V dropped 4 bases and J dropped 2; count of bases not matched to a gene: 3. Germline V lookup: CDR1 LGHDT, CDR2 YNNKEL (reference sequence). The CDR3 extends over 16 amino acids. As DNA, the CDR3 is TGTGCCAGCAGCCCCAGACTAGCGGGGGCCTACAATGAGCAGTTCTTC. Protein product: CASSPRLAGAYNEQFF.

The rearrangement uses TRBV30 and TRBJ2-4; a weak D match, TRBD2 (6 bases). In germline, CDR1 is GTSNPN, CDR2 SVGIG (reference sequence). With 2 bases removed from V and 5 bases from J, the gap between germline ends came to 10 bases. The CDR3 is 13 residues long. The DNA for the CDR3 is TGTGCCTGGAGTATCGGGGGACAAAACATTCAGTACTTC. It encodes CAWSIGGQNIQYF.

This clonotype was seen only a few times. The genes are TRBV7-8 and TRBJ2-7, with D tentatively TRBD1 (6 bases). The germline V gene encodes CDR1 SGHVS and CDR2 FQNEAQ. This CDR3 comprises 13 residues. With 5 bases removed from V and 5 bases from J, the gap between germline ends came to 13 bases. CDR3 in amino acids: CASSVDRSNEQYV. The CDR3, as DNA: TGTGCCAGCAGCGTCGACAGGTCAAACGAGCAGTACGTC.

V is TRBV6-1 and J is TRBJ2-4; TRBD2 is a possible D gene (5 bases). V lost 1 base to trimming and J lost 3 bases, with 13 bases between them. CDR1 and CDR2 (germline): MNHNS, SASEGT. This CDR3 is 16 amino acids long. DNA of the CDR3: TGTGCCAGCAGTGAAGGTCTAGCCCTAGACAAAAACATTCAGTACTTC. Protein product: CASSEGLALDKNIQYF.

The table lists this clonotype with a few counts. The rearrangement links TRBV14 to TRBJ1-6; D unresolved. CDR3 length: 15 amino acids. CDR1 and CDR2 from the germline V gene are SGHDN and FVKESK. The ends were cut back, 4 bases at V and 10 bases at J, with 17 bases in the middle. DNA of the CDR3: TGTGCCAGCAGCCTCCACTCGGATTGGGCCTCACCCCTCCACTTT. Translating it yields CASSLHSDWASPLHF.

The sample holds a few counts of this clonotype. V is TRBV5-4 and J is TRBJ2-3, with TRBD2 identical over 9 bases. Trimming cost V 0 bases and J 4 bases; bases outside gene matches: 6. The CDR3 runs 16 residues. Germline V gives CDR1 SGHNT, CDR2 YYREEE (reference sequence). The CDR3 DNA reads TGTGCCAGCAGCTTGGCCGCGGGGGGGCCGGCAGATACGCAGTATTTT. It specifies CASSLAAGGPADTQYF.

This clonotype showed up just a few times. V gene TRBV4-2 combines with J gene TRBJ1-2, with 9 bases that match TRBD1. The germline gives CDR1 LGHNA, CDR2 YNFKEQ. With V trimmed by 4 bases and J by 1 base, 7 bases remained unmatched. The CDR3 length is 16 residues. The CDR3 DNA reads as TGTGCCAGCAGCCGGTTCGGGACAGGGAGTAACTATGGCTACACCTTC. Translating it yields CASSRFGTGSNYGYTF.

The chain is built from TRBV7-2 and TRBJ2-3; 9 nucleotides line up with TRBD2. CDR3 length: 15 residues. Looked up from germline, CDR1 is SGHTA and CDR2 is FQGNSA. V lost 6 bases to trimming and J lost 2 bases; unmatched junction nucleotides: 6. CDR3 sequence reads: CASRPGGGVTDTQYF. The CDR3 region has the DNA TGTGCCAGCAGGCCAGGCGGGGGGGTCACAGATACGCAGTATTTT.

This clonotype was seen many times. V usage is TRBV7-9 and J usage is TRBJ1-2; 8 positions agree with TRBD1. Germline V CDR1 and CDR2: SEHNR, FQNEAQ (reference sequence). V was pared by 6 bases and J by 8 bases, with 8 bases of the junction left unmatched. The CDR3 is 13 amino acids. This CDR3 reads CASSSTGDGGYTF. CDR3 sequence (DNA): TGTGCCAGCAGTTCGACAGGGGACGGAGGCTACACCTTC.

In its sample, this clonotype was seen a few times. The chain links TRBV7-3 to TRBJ2-2; D perhaps matches TRBD1 (6 bases). V was pared by 5 bases and J by 5 bases, with 12 bases between. The germline CDR1 and CDR2 sequences are SGHTA and FQGTGA. This CDR3 contains 14 residues. The CDR3 DNA is TGTGCCAGCAGCCGGGGACACAAAACCGGGGAGCTGTTTTTT. It is translated as CASSRGHKTGELFF.